One sample yielded the 27 T cell receptor beta chains listed below, sequenced in a study of early T cells in non-severe SARS-CoV-2 infection. TCRdb re-derived calls from the 5' RACE reads in MiXCR, one entry per CDR3 protein. The sample shows roughly 29,000 distinct CDR3 sequences, around 4.4% of them seen only once. Sequencing was performed on whole blood. Source of these receptors: an adult who was a healthcare worker with PCR-confirmed SARS-CoV-2 infection or an uninfected control (not recorded which).

This clonotype was seen many times. This chain links TRBV12-5 with TRBJ1-2; TRBD1 is a possible D gene (6 bases). The V gene's germline CDR1 is LGHNT and CDR2 FRNRAP. V lost 7 bases, J lost 5 bases, and 14 bases lay in between. The CDR3 extends over 13 amino acids. The CDR3 sequence: CASAGAWGYGYTF. The CDR3 bases are TGTGCTAGTGCGGGGGCCTGGGGGTATGGCTACACCTTC.

In its sample, this clonotype was seen a few times. This rearrangement joins TRBV20-1 to TRBJ2-3; D unresolved. Germline lookup yields CDR1 DFQATT and CDR2 SNEGSKA (reference sequence). The CDR3 sequence is 13 residues long. The V gene lost 1 base and the J gene lost 0 bases, with 5 bases spanning the gap. CDR3 nucleotides: TGCAGTGCTAGAGTTAGAAGCACAGATACGCAGTATTTT. Protein: CSARVRSTDTQYF.

This clonotype was observed at least ten times. This sequence joins TRBV5-5 and TRBJ1-2, with D possibly matching TRBD1 (5 bases). Germline CDR1 SGHKS, CDR2 YYEKEE (reference sequence). V was pared by 1 base and J by 2 bases, with 12 bases between. The CDR3 is 15 residues long. CDR3 residues: CASSLNLQANYGYTF. The CDR3, as DNA: TGTGCCAGCAGCTTGAATTTACAGGCAAACTATGGCTACACCTTC.

This rearrangement joins TRBV9 to TRBJ1-2; D gene unclear. V lost 7 bases and J lost 6, with 10 bases in between. From germline, CDR1 is SGDLS and CDR2 YYNGEE. The CDR3 runs to 11 residues. The DNA of the CDR3 is TGTGCCAGCTGGTCACGAGATGGCTACACCTTC. The encoded protein is CASWSRDGYTF.

This clonotype was observed many times. V usage is TRBV20-1 and J usage is TRBJ1-1, with D unresolved. The V and J ends lost 3 bases and 8 bases respectively, with 13 bases between them. CDR3 length: 12 amino acids. CDR1 DFQATT and CDR2 SNEGSKA come from the germline V gene (reference sequence). The CDR3 bases are TGCAGTGCTAGTAGACACACCTCAGAAGCTTTCTTT. It encodes CSASRHTSEAFF.

This clonotype has ten or more counts. The V gene is TRBV27, the J gene TRBJ2-2, with D hard to call. The CDR3 is 14 amino acids. Germline-derived CDR1 and CDR2 are MNHEY and SMNVEV (reference sequence). V lost 3 bases and J 2 bases, leaving 7 bases between the germline ends. The DNA of the CDR3 is TGTGCCAGCAGTTTTACATATAACACCGGGGAGCTGTTTTTT. Protein sequence: CASSFTYNTGELFF.

This clonotype was counted a few times. The J gene is TRBJ2-2, the V gene TRBV7-9; D is undetermined. The ends were cut back, 3 bases at V and 5 bases at J, with 7 bases in the middle. This CDR3 comprises 13 residues. The germline V gene encodes CDR1 SEHNR and CDR2 FQNEAQ (reference sequence). The CDR3 region has the DNA TGTGCCAGCAGCTTTGCGGAAACCGGGGAGCTGTTTTTT. As protein: CASSFAETGELFF.

This clonotype has only a few counts. The chain is built from TRBV5-1 and TRBJ2-1, with TRBD2 matching 12 bases. The germline CDR1 and CDR2 sequences are SGHRS and YFSETQ. V lost 1 base to trimming and J lost 6 bases; unmatched junction nucleotides: 2. The CDR3 consists of 15 residues. The CDR3 loop is CASSLTSGRFNEQFF. CDR3 in DNA: TGCGCCAGCAGCTTGACTAGCGGGAGGTTCAATGAGCAGTTCTTC.

This clonotype occurred many times. The chain uses TRBV5-1 and TRBJ2-5; no clear D. V lost 4 bases and J 2 bases, leaving 6 bases between the germline ends. The CDR3 sequence is 12 residues long. The V gene's germline CDR1 is SGHRS and CDR2 YFSETQ. The CDR3 is CASSLGQETQYF. In nucleotides, the CDR3 is TGCGCCAGCAGCCTTGGGCAAGAGACCCAGTACTTC. Full variable domain (outside the CDR3, taken from reference TRBV5-1 and TRBJ2-5): KAGVTQTPRYLIKTRGQQVTLSCSPISGHRSVSWYQQTPGQGLQFLFEYFSETQRNKGNFPGRFSGRQFSNSRSEMNVSTLELGDSALYLCASSLGQETQYFGPGTRLLVL.

This clonotype was seen more than once but under ten times. The rearrangement links TRBV2 to TRBJ2-3; weak D call: TRBD2 (6 bases). This CDR3 is 14 amino acids long. Between the trimmed V and J ends, which lost 5 bases and 4 bases, there was a span of 13 bases. The V gene's germline CDR1 is SNHLY and CDR2 FYNNEI. CDR3 nucleotide sequence: TGTGCCAGCAGTCCCAGGACTAATGCAGATACGCAGTATTTT. Amino acids: CASSPRTNADTQYF.

This clonotype was seen many times. This sequence joins TRBV14 and TRBJ2-6, with a possible D match to TRBD2 (5 bases). CDR1 is SGHDN and CDR2 is FVKESK in the germline V gene. The CDR3 has 15 residues. The V end lost 0 bases, the J end lost 4 bases, and 7 bases lay between the germline ends. The CDR3 nucleotides read TGTGCCAGCAGCCAAGAAGGGAGAGGGGCCAACGTCCTGACTTTC. This encodes CASSQEGRGANVLTF.

This clonotype was counted ten times or more. This chain connects TRBV9 to TRBJ2-7, with 9 bases identical to TRBD2. The CDR3 contains 14 residues. The germline V gene has CDR1 SGDLS and CDR2 YYNGEE. V dropped 3 bases and J dropped 4; count of bases not matched to a gene: 5. This CDR3 reads CASSGGLAGYEQYF. Written as DNA, the CDR3 is TGTGCCAGCAGCGGAGGGCTAGCGGGGTACGAGCAGTACTTC.

The table lists this clonotype with many counts. The CDR3 sequence: CSASGGRNTEAFF. CDR3 nucleotide sequence: TGCAGTGCTAGCGGGGGGAGGAACACTGAAGCTTTCTTT. The chain recombines TRBV20-1 with TRBJ1-1, with a weak D call TRBD1 (5 bases). The CDR3 runs to 13 residues. Trimming took 3 bases from V and 1 from J, leaving 9 bases between them. Looked up from germline, CDR1 is DFQATT and CDR2 is SNEGSKA (reference sequence).

This clonotype has ten or more counts. The CDR3 is CATGRVNTEAFF. In nucleotides, the CDR3 is TGTGCCACGGGCAGGGTGAACACTGAAGCTTTCTTT. The chain joins TRBV19 to TRBJ1-1; D may be TRBD1 (5 bases). The germline CDR1 and CDR2 sequences are LNHDA and SQIVND (reference sequence). Between the trimmed V and J ends, which lost 10 bases and 0 bases, there was a span of 9 bases. The CDR3 covers 12 residues. Supplemented by reference TRBV19 and TRBJ1-1, the full variable domain reads DGGITQSPKYLFRKEGQNVTLSCEQNLNHDAMYWYRQDPGQGLRLIYYSQIVNDFQKGDIAEGYSVSREKKESFPLTVTSAQKNPTAFYLCATGRVNTEAFFGQGTRLTVV.

In its sample, this clonotype was seen many times. The chain couples TRBV2 to TRBJ1-4; TRBD1 agrees at 7 bases. The CDR3 is 15 residues long. Per germline, CDR1 SNHLY and CDR2 FYNNEI. The V segment lost 6 bases and the J segment 3 bases; nucleotides outside the gene matches: 7. The CDR3 DNA is TGTGCCAGCAGGAATGACAGGGTGGCTAATGAAAAACTGTTTTTT. Translating it yields CASRNDRVANEKLFF.

This clonotype was seen ten or more times. The chain couples TRBV6-5 to TRBJ2-7; D is possibly TRBD1 (5 bases). V was cut by 0 bases and J by 3 bases, with 9 bases left in between. There are 14 residues in the CDR3. Germline values: CDR1 MNHEY, CDR2 SVGAGI. CDR3 DNA: TGTGCCAGCAGTTACTCGATACAGGACTACGAGCAGTACTTC. It codes for CASSYSIQDYEQYF.

Ten or more counts support this clonotype. The V gene is TRBV18, the J gene TRBJ2-3; TRBD1 aligns across 9 bases. The CDR3 has 15 amino acids. Germline V gives CDR1 KGHSH, CDR2 LQKENI. The ends lost 0 bases at V and 4 bases at J; junction bases unmatched: 2. Written as DNA, the CDR3 is TGTGCCAGCTCACCACCTGGGACAGGGCCAGATACGCAGTATTTT. This translates into CASSPPGTGPDTQYF.

This clonotype was detected many times. The chain couples TRBV14 to TRBJ2-3; D ambiguous. Trimming took 0 bases from V and 5 from J, leaving 15 bases between them. CDR3 size: 16 residues. From germline, CDR1 is SGHDN and CDR2 FVKESK. The CDR3 protein is CASSQDWAGSRDTQYF. As DNA, the CDR3 is TGTGCCAGCAGCCAAGATTGGGCAGGTTCGAGAGATACGCAGTATTTT. Full variable domain (remainder filled in from reference TRBV14 and TRBJ2-3): EAGVTQFPSHSVIEKGQTVTLRCDPISGHDNLYWYRRVMGKEIKFLLHFVKESKQDESGMPNNRFLAERTGGTYSTLKVQPAELEDSGVYFCASSQDWAGSRDTQYFGPGTRLTVL.

In this sample, this clonotype turned up a few times. The V gene is TRBV2, the J gene TRBJ1-1, with a weak D call TRBD1 (6 bases). V was trimmed by 2 bases and J by 5 bases, leaving 12 bases between them. The CDR3 length is 14 residues. Germline CDR1 reads SNHLY; CDR2 reads FYNNEI. CDR3 in amino acids: CASSEMGGWTEAFF. The DNA of the CDR3 is TGTGCCAGCAGTGAAATGGGGGGCTGGACTGAAGCTTTCTTT.

This clonotype was counted at least ten times. The CDR3 here is CSVATSGRGADTQYF. The CDR3 DNA follows: TGCAGCGTGGCCACTAGCGGGAGGGGCGCAGATACGCAGTATTTT. The V and J genes are TRBV29-1 and TRBJ2-3; TRBD2 matches at 13 bases. This CDR3 comprises 15 residues. CDR1 and CDR2 (germline): SQVTM, ANQGSEA. Losses at the gene ends were 6 bases for V and 4 bases for J; bases not matched to a gene: 7.

The chain has TRBV2 and TRBJ2-1; perhaps D is TRBD1 or TRBD2 (6 bases each). The length of the CDR3 is 13 residues. CDR1 and CDR2 from the germline V gene are SNHLY and FYNNEI. Trimming took off 7 bases at V and 8 bases at J, with 15 bases between the two ends. Here the CDR3 reads CASTRRGGHEQFF. The CDR3 coding sequence is TGTGCCAGCACCCGAAGAGGGGGGCATGAGCAGTTCTTC.

This clonotype was detected many times. The chain couples TRBV28 to TRBJ2-4, with 10 bases identical to TRBD2. Germline-derived CDR1 and CDR2 are MDHEN and SYDVKM. The CDR3 extends over 15 amino acids. J was trimmed by 6 bases and V by 3 bases; bases with no gene match: 5. The DNA of the CDR3 is TGTGCCAGCAGTTTCCCGCTAGCGGGAGTAAACATTCAGTACTTC. This sequence encodes CASSFPLAGVNIQYF.

This clonotype came up many times. The chain joins TRBV2 to TRBJ2-5; TRBD2 aligns across 8 bases. This CDR3 contains 19 residues. V lost 1 base, J lost 0 bases, and 13 bases stayed unmatched. Germline CDR1 reads SNHLY; CDR2 reads FYNNEI. The CDR3 loop is CASSEGRDGTSGDQETQYF. The CDR3 DNA reads as TGTGCCAGCAGTGAAGGGCGCGATGGGACTAGTGGCGACCAAGAGACCCAGTACTTC.

There are many counts of this clonotype. The chain carries TRBV6-6 and TRBJ1-5; D is unresolved. The CDR3 has 13 amino acids. Between the trimmed V and J ends, which lost 5 bases and 9 bases, there was a span of 14 bases. Germline values: CDR1 MNHNY, CDR2 SVGAGI (reference sequence). The CDR3 DNA is TGTGCCAGCAGTCCATCGATTTATGGGCCCCAGCATTTT. It translates to CASSPSIYGPQHF.

The genes are TRBV29-1 and TRBJ2-7, with 7 bases aligning to TRBD2. The CDR3 contains 13 residues. Germline V gene lookup returns CDR1 SQVTM and CDR2 ANQGSEA. J was trimmed by 3 bases and V by 1 base; bases with no gene match: 3. The DNA of the CDR3 is TGCAGCGTTGAAGGGTCGGGGGGCTACGAGCAGTACTTC. Residues: CSVEGSGGYEQYF.

This clonotype was counted at least ten times. The CDR3 reads CASSQDTTSGGATYEQYF. The DNA for the CDR3 is TGCGCCAGCAGCCAAGATACGACTAGCGGGGGGGCCACCTACGAGCAGTACTTC. The chain is built from TRBV4-1 and TRBJ2-7; 14 bases align to TRBD2. The CDR3 length is 18 residues. J lost 2 bases, V lost 0 bases, and 6 bases had no gene match. The germline V gene encodes CDR1 MGHRA and CDR2 YSYEKL.

In its sample, this clonotype was seen a few times. The chain couples TRBV30 to TRBJ2-6; D not resolved. The V gene lost 0 bases and the J gene lost 5 bases, with 5 bases spanning the gap. Germline values: CDR1 GTSNPN, CDR2 SVGIG (reference sequence). CDR3 size: 13 residues. The CDR3 loop reads CAWSVERANVLTF. The CDR3 DNA is TGTGCCTGGAGTGTAGAGAGGGCCAACGTCCTGACTTTC. Together with reference TRBV30 and TRBJ2-6, the CDR3 gives the full variable domain: SQTIHQWPATLVQPVGSPLSLECTVEGTSNPNLYWYRQAAGRGLQLLFYSVGIGQISSEVPQNLSASRPQDRQFILSSKKLLLSDSGFYLCAWSVERANVLTFGAGSRLTVL.